The 28 T cell receptor beta chains below were found in one sample sequenced in a study of cytomegalovirus exposure and HLA in healthy donors (dated by TCRdb to about 2017). Library prep was done by the immunoSEQ multiplex PCR assay. The multiplex PCR relied on a mix of 60 forward primers for TCR Vbeta segments and 13 reverse primers for TCR Jbeta segments. Drawn from immuneACCESS, this table holds only the in-frame rearrangements with V and J called that TCRdb kept. Clones are partly lost; checked studies trace under half to an unresolved V gene and leave the rest unexplained. The sample table shows about 120,000 clones, and roughly 70% are seen once. The top ten clonotypes cover less than 3.5% of the sample. Sequencing was performed on PBMCs. Receptor source: a woman aged 40 to 55 in good health and CMV-seropositive.

This clone has just a few counts. This chain links TRBV28 with TRBJ2-4; TRBD2 matches at 10 bases. CDR3 length: 18 amino acids. V lost 2 bases and J lost 0; bases outside the gene matches: 7. Germline assignment: CDR1 MDHEN and CDR2 SYDVKM. The CDR3 loop reads CASSLAGLALLAKNIQYF. The DNA for the CDR3 is TGTGCCAGCAGTTTAGCGGGACTAGCGCTTCTAGCCAAAAACATTCAGTACTTC. Looking up the rest from reference TRBV28 and TRBJ2-4 gives the full variable domain: DVKVTQSSRYLVKRTGEKVFLECVQDMDHENMFWYRQDPGLGLRLIYFSYDVKMKEKGDIPEGYSVSREKKERFSLILESASTNQTSMYLCASSLAGLALLAKNIQYFGAGTRLSVL.

The V and J genes are TRBV7-9 and TRBJ1-5; 11 nucleotides agree with TRBD1. V lost 5 bases and J lost 3; bases outside the gene matches: 9. Looked up from germline, CDR1 is SEHNR and CDR2 is FQNEAQ (reference sequence). This CDR3 is built from 17 residues. In DNA, the CDR3 is TGTGCCAGCAGCCTTCCCCCGGGACAGGGGGACAATCAGCCCCAGCATTTT. Translated, it gives CASSLPPGQGDNQPQHF.

The rearrangement links TRBV7-2 to TRBJ2-5; 9 positions match TRBD2. The CDR3 has 15 amino acids. Unmatched junction bases numbered 9, after V lost 5 bases and J lost 5 bases. Looked up from germline, CDR1 is SGHTA and CDR2 is FQGNSA. The CDR3 DNA follows: TGTGCCAGCAGCGGGTTAGCGGGAGTATACGAGACCCAGTACTTC. The encoded protein is CASSGLAGVYETQYF.

As concerns this clone: The junction differs from germline at one of its ends, possibly a read error. The genes are TRBV19 and TRBJ1-1; TRBD1 might be the D (5 bases). CDR1 and CDR2 from the germline V gene are LNHDA and SQIVND (reference sequence). The CDR3 consists of 14 residues. CDR3 DNA: TGTGCCAGTAGTCCTCGACGGGGGAACACTGAAGCTCTCTTT. Encoded protein: CASSPRRGNTEALF.

The genes are TRBV7-9 and TRBJ1-1; TRBD1 matches at 9 bases. This CDR3 comprises 14 residues. With V trimmed by 5 bases and J by 7 bases, 8 bases remained unmatched. Germline-derived CDR1 and CDR2 are SEHNR and FQNEAQ (reference sequence). The CDR3 DNA is TGTGCCAGCAGCCACCGGGACAGGGCCCGTGAAGCTTTCTTT. This sequence encodes CASSHRDRAREAFF.

V gene TRBV6-6 combines with J gene TRBJ1-2, with 11 bases aligning to TRBD1. V shed 6 bases and J 3 bases; nucleotides not matched to a gene: 9. This CDR3 comprises 16 residues. Germline values: CDR1 MNHNY, CDR2 SVGAGI (reference sequence). The CDR3 here is CASSDGTGGIDYGYTF. The CDR3 nucleotides are TGTGCCAGCAGCGACGGGACAGGGGGAATTGACTATGGCTACACCTTC.

The chain couples TRBV19 to TRBJ1-1; tentative D call: TRBD1 (5 bases). Trimming left V 3 bases short and J 1 base short, with 21 bases between. This CDR3 has 18 amino acids. Germline CDR1 reads LNHDA; CDR2 reads SQIVND (reference sequence). CDR3 in DNA: TGTGCCAGTAGTATTCGTTCCCCCGACAGCCGGCGGAACACTGAAGCTTTCTTT. Translated, it gives CASSIRSPDSRRNTEAFF.

The rearrangement uses TRBV5-1 and TRBJ2-1, with 9 bases matching TRBD1. CDR1 is SGHRS and CDR2 is YFSETQ in the germline V gene. The CDR3 sequence is 15 residues long. The ends lost 5 bases at V and 7 bases at J; junction bases unmatched: 10. The DNA for the CDR3 is TGCGCCAGCAGTCCCAACCGACAGGGGGGGAATGAGCAGTTCTTC. It is translated as CASSPNRQGGNEQFF.

V usage is TRBV5-6 and J usage is TRBJ2-7, with a tentative D call TRBD2 (6 bases). The ends were cut back, 3 bases at V and 6 bases at J, with 10 bases in the middle. Germline V gene sequence: CDR1 SGHDT, CDR2 YYEEEE. The CDR3 contains 12 residues. This chain's CDR3 is CASSWVEGEQYF. Written as DNA, the CDR3 is TGTGCCAGCAGCTGGGTGGAGGGCGAGCAGTACTTC.

This rearrangement joins TRBV6-1 to TRBJ1-5; TRBD1 matches at 7 bases. Germline V gene data show CDR1 as MNHNS and CDR2 as SASEGT. The junction had 4 bases not matched to a gene; V was cut back by 5 bases and J by 3 bases. The CDR3 consists of 14 residues. The CDR3 nucleotides read TGTGCCAGCAGTTTGGGGACAGACAATCAGCCCCAGCATTTT. Amino acids: CASSLGTDNQPQHF.

The V and J genes are TRBV9 and TRBJ1-2; TRBD1 agrees at 8 bases. CDR3 size: 12 residues. The germline gives CDR1 SGDLS, CDR2 YYNGEE. With V trimmed by 3 bases and J by 8 bases, 3 bases remained unmatched. In DNA, the CDR3 is TGTGCCAGCAGCGGCAGGGGGCTGGGCTACACCTTC. Protein: CASSGRGLGYTF.

V and J are TRBV4-3 and TRBJ1-1, with 9 bases that match TRBD1. The V gene's germline CDR1 is LGHNA and CDR2 YSLEER. The CDR3 consists of 16 residues. The ends lost 0 bases at V and 5 bases at J; junction bases unmatched: 7. The CDR3 DNA reads TGCGCCAGCAGCCAAGATAGGACAGGGGTCAGGACTGAAGCTTTCTTT. Protein: CASSQDRTGVRTEAFF.

The genes are TRBV28 and TRBJ2-3; D may be TRBD2 (5 bases). Germline V lookup: CDR1 MDHEN, CDR2 SYDVKM. V was pared by 2 bases and J by 3 bases, with 9 bases between. The CDR3 is 14 residues long. CDR3 nucleotide sequence: TGTGCCAGCAGTTTAGAGGGTGGTACAGATACGCAGTATTTT. It codes for CASSLEGGTDTQYF.

The rearrangement joins TRBV5-6 to TRBJ1-1; D is possibly TRBD1 (6 bases). Germline V gives CDR1 SGHDT, CDR2 YYEEEE. The V gene lost 4 bases and the J gene lost 3 bases, with 13 bases spanning the gap. This CDR3 comprises 14 residues. This CDR3 is CASSLGTPDTEAFF. The CDR3 DNA reads TGTGCCAGCAGCCTGGGGACACCCGACACTGAAGCTTTCTTT.

The gene calls are TRBV10-3 and TRBJ1-1; a weak D match, TRBD1 (5 bases). The V end was cut by 4 bases, the J end by 5 bases, with 8 bases between. In germline, CDR1 is ENHRY, CDR2 SYGVKD. The CDR3 consists of 12 residues. Written as DNA, the CDR3 is TGTGCCATCAGTGGGAGGGGTACTGAAGCTTTCTTT. This sequence encodes CAISGRGTEAFF.

A few counts support this clone. This sequence joins TRBV29-1 and TRBJ1-6, with a weak D call TRBD1 (6 bases). V gave up 6 bases and J gave up 0 bases, with 9 bases separating them. Germline-derived CDR1 and CDR2 are SQVTM and ANQGSEA. The length of the CDR3 is 14 residues. The CDR3 loop reads CSVAQGSYNSPLHF. Here the CDR3 DNA reads TGCAGCGTGGCACAGGGCTCCTATAATTCACCCCTCCACTTT.

CDR3 sequence: CASSEAEDRESTDTQYF. CDR3 nucleotide sequence: TGTGCCAGCAGTGAAGCAGAGGACAGGGAAAGTACAGATACGCAGTATTTT. The rearrangement joins TRBV2 to TRBJ2-3, with 8 nucleotides matching TRBD1. Germline V gene sequence: CDR1 SNHLY, CDR2 FYNNEI. Trimming removed 0 bases from V and 3 bases from J; junction bases left unmatched: 8. This CDR3 comprises 17 residues.

This clone occurred a few times. The V call is TRBV28, the J call TRBJ1-2, with D tentatively TRBD1 (6 bases). CDR1 is MDHEN, CDR2 SYDVKM, per germline. The CDR3 is made up of 14 amino acids. Trimming stripped 5 bases from V and 8 bases from J, with 18 bases between. CDR3 loop: CASSLPPKGHGYTF. The DNA for the CDR3 is TGTGCCAGCAGTCTCCCCCCGAAGGGACACGGCTACACCTTC.

The V gene is TRBV13, the J gene TRBJ1-1; a possible D gene is TRBD1 (6 bases). Germline assignment: CDR1 PRHDT and CDR2 FYEKMQ (reference sequence). The CDR3 has 14 residues. Trimming removed 5 bases at V and 7 bases at J, with 17 bases between. CDR3 coding DNA: TGTGCCAGCAGCCCCCTGAACAGGGAAAGTGAAGCTTTCTTT. Translation: CASSPLNRESEAFF. The entire variable domain, with the rest obtained from reference TRBV13 and TRBJ1-1, is as follows: AAGVIQSPRHLIKEKRETATLKCYPIPRHDTVYWYQQGPGQDPQFLISFYEKMQSDKGSIPDRFSAQQFSDYHSELNMSSLELGDSALYFCASSPLNRESEAFFGQGTRLTVV.

This chain connects TRBV25-1 to TRBJ2-3, with D maybe TRBD1 (6 bases). Germline V CDR1 and CDR2: MGHDK, SYGVNS. The CDR3 covers 16 residues. Trimming removed 2 bases from V and 0 bases from J, with 12 bases in between. The CDR3 protein is CASSEPAGASTDTQYF. For the CDR3, the DNA is TGTGCCAGCAGTGAACCAGCAGGGGCTAGCACAGATACGCAGTATTTT.

The chain uses TRBV7-9 and TRBJ1-2; 9 nucleotides match TRBD1. V shed 5 bases and J 7 bases; nucleotides not matched to a gene: 5. The germline CDR1 and CDR2 sequences are SEHNR and FQNEAQ (reference sequence). The length of the CDR3 is 13 residues. The DNA of the CDR3 is TGTGCCAGCAGCCCACAGGGGGCGCGTGGCTACACCTTC. This encodes CASSPQGARGYTF.

The rearrangement links TRBV19 to TRBJ2-1, with 8 bases matching TRBD2. The CDR3 loop spans 15 amino acids. The V and J ends lost 5 bases and 2 bases, in that order; junction bases with no gene match: 5. CDR1 LNHDA and CDR2 SQIVND come from the germline V gene (reference sequence). The CDR3: CASSFWRGAYNEQFF. CDR3 bases: TGTGCCAGTAGTTTTTGGCGGGGGGCCTACAATGAGCAGTTCTTC.

As to this clone: The sample carries other DNA sequences with the same CDR3. J is TRBJ1-1 and V is TRBV6-5; D remains ambiguous. Trimming stripped 0 bases from V and 1 base from J, with 9 bases between. This CDR3 spans 15 amino acids. The V gene's germline CDR1 is MNHEY and CDR2 SVGAGI. The CDR3 spells CASSYSRGANTEAFF. The CDR3 DNA reads TGTGCCAGCAGTTACTCGCGGGGTGCGAACACTGAAGCTTTCTTT.

The chain has TRBV29-1 and TRBJ2-1; 8 nucleotides align to TRBD2. V lost 3 bases to trimming and J lost 3 bases; unmatched junction nucleotides: 4. From germline, CDR1 is SQVTM and CDR2 ANQGSEA. The CDR3 sequence is 14 residues long. The CDR3, as DNA: TGCAGCGTTGACCGCGGGGGGTTCTACAATGAGCAGTTCTTC. This translates into CSVDRGGFYNEQFF.

The V call is TRBV7-9, the J call TRBJ2-7, with D perhaps matching TRBD2 (6 bases). Germline V lookup: CDR1 SEHNR, CDR2 FQNEAQ (reference sequence). The CDR3 is made up of 14 amino acids. Trimming took 5 bases from V and 5 from J, leaving 16 bases between them. CDR3 loop: CASSAQRGLDEQYF. The CDR3 DNA follows: TGTGCCAGCAGCGCCCAACGGGGGTTAGACGAGCAGTACTTC.

V usage is TRBV4-3 and J usage is TRBJ1-2, with D tentatively TRBD1 (5 bases). Germline V lookup: CDR1 LGHNA, CDR2 YSLEER. This CDR3 region has 16 residues. V was cut by 0 bases and J by 6 bases, with 17 bases left in between. As DNA, the CDR3 is TGCGCCAGCAGCCAAGATAGTACGGAACAGGCAAATGGCTACACCTTC. Translation gives CASSQDSTEQANGYTF.

In this sample, this clone turned up a few times. The chain combines TRBV19 with TRBJ1-3, with D possibly being TRBD1 (6 bases). Germline V gives CDR1 LNHDA, CDR2 SQIVND (reference sequence). This CDR3 has 13 residues. The V gene lost 11 bases and the J gene lost 0 bases, with 11 bases spanning the gap. CDR3 sequence (DNA): TGTGCCGTGGGACAAAACTCTGGAAACACCATATATTTT. Protein sequence: CAVGQNSGNTIYF.

The gene calls are TRBV6-5 and TRBJ1-2; 8 bases align to TRBD1. J gave up 1 base and V 0 bases, and 1 base lay outside the gene matches. This CDR3 contains 15 residues. CDR1 and CDR2 (germline): MNHEY, SVGAGI. The CDR3 region is CASSYSTGVNYGYTF. CDR3 in DNA: TGTGCCAGCAGTTACTCGACAGGGGTTAACTATGGCTACACCTTC.